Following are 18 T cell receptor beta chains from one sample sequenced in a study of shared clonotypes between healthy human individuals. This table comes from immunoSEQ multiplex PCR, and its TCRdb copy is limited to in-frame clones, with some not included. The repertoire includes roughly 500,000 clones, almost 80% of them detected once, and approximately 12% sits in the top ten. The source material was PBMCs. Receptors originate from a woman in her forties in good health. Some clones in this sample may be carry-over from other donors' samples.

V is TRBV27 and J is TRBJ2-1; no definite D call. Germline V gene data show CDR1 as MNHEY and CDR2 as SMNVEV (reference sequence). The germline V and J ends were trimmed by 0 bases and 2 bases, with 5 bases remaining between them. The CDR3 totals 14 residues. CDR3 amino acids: CASSLSFPYNEQFF. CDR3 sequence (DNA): TGTGCCAGCAGTTTATCGTTCCCCTACAATGAGCAGTTCTTC.

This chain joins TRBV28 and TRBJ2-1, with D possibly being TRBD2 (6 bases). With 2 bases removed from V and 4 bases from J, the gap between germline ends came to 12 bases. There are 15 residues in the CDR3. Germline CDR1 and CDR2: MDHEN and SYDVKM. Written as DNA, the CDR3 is TGTGCCAGCAGTTTAGGGGGGACGCTATACAATGAGCAGTTCTTC. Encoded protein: CASSLGGTLYNEQFF.

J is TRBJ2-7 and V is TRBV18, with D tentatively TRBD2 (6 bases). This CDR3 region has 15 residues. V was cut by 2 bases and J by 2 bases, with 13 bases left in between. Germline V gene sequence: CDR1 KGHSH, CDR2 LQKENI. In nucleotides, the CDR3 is TGTGCCAGCTCACCAAGGCGGAGGGCAGCCTACGAGCAGTACTTC. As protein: CASSPRRRAAYEQYF.

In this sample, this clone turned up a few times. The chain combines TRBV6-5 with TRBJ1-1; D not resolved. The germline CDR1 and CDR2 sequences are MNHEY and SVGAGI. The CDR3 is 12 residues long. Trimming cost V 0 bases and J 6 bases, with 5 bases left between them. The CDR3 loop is CASSYSRAEAFF. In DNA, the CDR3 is TGTGCCAGCAGTTACTCGAGGGCTGAAGCTTTCTTT.

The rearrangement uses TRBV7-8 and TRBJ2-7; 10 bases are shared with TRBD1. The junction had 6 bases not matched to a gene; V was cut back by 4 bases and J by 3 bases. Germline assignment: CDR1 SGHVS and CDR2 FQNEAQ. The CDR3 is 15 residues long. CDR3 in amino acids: CASSWTGTGVYEQYF. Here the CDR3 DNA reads TGTGCCAGCAGCTGGACCGGGACAGGGGTCTACGAGCAGTACTTC.

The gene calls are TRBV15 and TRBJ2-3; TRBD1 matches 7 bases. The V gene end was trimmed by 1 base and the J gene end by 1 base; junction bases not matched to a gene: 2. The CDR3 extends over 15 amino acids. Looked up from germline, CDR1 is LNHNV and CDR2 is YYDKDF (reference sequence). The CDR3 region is CATSRAGTGTDTQYF. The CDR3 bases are TGTGCCACCAGCAGAGCGGGGACAGGCACAGATACGCAGTATTTT. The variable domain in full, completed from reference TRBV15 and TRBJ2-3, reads DAMVIQNPRYQVTQFGKPVTLSCSQTLNHNVMYWYQQKSSQAPKLLFHYYDKDFNNEADTPDNFQSRRPNTSFCFLDIRSPGLGDTAMYLCATSRAGTGTDTQYFGPGTRLTVL.

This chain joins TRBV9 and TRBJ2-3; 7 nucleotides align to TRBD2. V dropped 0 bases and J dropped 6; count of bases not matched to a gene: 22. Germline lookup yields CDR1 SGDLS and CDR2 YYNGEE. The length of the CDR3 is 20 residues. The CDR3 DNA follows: TGTGCCAGCAGCGTAGCGGGGGGTGGGGCTCAGCGGCCCCACCTGGATACGCAGTATTTT. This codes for CASSVAGGGAQRPHLDTQYF.

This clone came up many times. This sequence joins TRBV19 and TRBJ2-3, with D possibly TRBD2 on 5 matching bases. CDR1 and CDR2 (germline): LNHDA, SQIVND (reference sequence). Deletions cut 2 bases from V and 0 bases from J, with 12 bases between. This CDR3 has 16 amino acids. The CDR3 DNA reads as TGTGCCAGTAGTATAAAGTATAGCGCTAGCACAGATACGCAGTATTTT. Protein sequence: CASSIKYSASTDTQYF.

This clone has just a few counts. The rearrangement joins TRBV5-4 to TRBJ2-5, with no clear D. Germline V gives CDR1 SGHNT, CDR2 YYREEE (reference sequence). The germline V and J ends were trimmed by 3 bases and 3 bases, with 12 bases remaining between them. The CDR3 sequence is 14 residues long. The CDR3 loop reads CASSSTVAEETQYF. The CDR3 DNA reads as TGTGCCAGCAGCTCCACTGTAGCAGAAGAGACCCAGTACTTC.

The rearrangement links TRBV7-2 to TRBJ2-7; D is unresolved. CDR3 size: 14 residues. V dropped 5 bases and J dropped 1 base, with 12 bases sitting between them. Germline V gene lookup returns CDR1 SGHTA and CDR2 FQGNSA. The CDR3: CASSHPGDSYEQYF. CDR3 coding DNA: TGTGCCAGCAGCCACCCCGGCGATTCCTACGAGCAGTACTTC.

CDR3 nucleotides: TGTGCCAGCAGCTCCTTCACGGGACCGGGGCCAGATACGCAGTATTTT. It codes for CASSSFTGPGPDTQYF. This chain connects TRBV9 to TRBJ2-3; possibly TRBD1 or TRBD2 for D (5 bases each). Germline assignment: CDR1 SGDLS and CDR2 YYNGEE. The CDR3 is made up of 16 amino acids. The V end was cut by 4 bases, the J end by 4 bases, with 19 bases between.

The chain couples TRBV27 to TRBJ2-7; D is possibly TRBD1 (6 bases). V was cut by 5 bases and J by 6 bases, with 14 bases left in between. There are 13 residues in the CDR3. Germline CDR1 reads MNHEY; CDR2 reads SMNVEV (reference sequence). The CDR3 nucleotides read TGTGCCAGCAGTAGGGACATCGGGCGCGAGCAGTACTTC. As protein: CASSRDIGREQYF.

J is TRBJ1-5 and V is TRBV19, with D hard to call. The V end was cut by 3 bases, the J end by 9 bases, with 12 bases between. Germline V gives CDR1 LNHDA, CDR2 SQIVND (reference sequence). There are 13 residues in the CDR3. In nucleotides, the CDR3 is TGTGCCAGTAGTATCCCCACCGCTCGGCCCCAGCATTTT. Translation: CASSIPTARPQHF.

The CDR3 DNA reads TGTGCCAGCAGCGAGCCGGGAATGAACACTGAAGCTTTCTTT. Encoded protein: CASSEPGMNTEAFF. The rearrangement joins TRBV9 to TRBJ1-1; D uncertain. Germline loops: CDR1 SGDLS, CDR2 YYNGEE. The CDR3 is 14 residues long. The germline V and J ends were trimmed by 3 bases and 0 bases, with 9 bases remaining between them.

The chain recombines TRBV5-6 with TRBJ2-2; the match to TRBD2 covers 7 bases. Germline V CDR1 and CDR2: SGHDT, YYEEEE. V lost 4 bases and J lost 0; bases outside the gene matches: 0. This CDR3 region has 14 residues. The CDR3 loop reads CASSGRANTGELFF. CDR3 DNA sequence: TGTGCCAGCAGCGGGAGGGCGAACACCGGGGAGCTGTTTTTT.

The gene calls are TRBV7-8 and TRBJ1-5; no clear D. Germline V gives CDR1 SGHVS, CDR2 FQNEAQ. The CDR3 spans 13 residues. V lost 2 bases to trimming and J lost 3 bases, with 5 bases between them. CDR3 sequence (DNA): TGTGCCAGCAGCTTATATCACAATCAGCCCCAGCATTTT. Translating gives CASSLYHNQPQHF.

CDR3 DNA: TGTGCCAGCCAGAACCTAGTCTACGAGCAGTACTTC. Its protein is CASQNLVYEQYF. This sequence joins TRBV28 and TRBJ2-7, with no clear D. CDR1 and CDR2 (germline): MDHEN, SYDVKM. The CDR3 totals 12 residues. Trimming pared 8 bases from V and 3 bases from J, leaving 11 bases between.

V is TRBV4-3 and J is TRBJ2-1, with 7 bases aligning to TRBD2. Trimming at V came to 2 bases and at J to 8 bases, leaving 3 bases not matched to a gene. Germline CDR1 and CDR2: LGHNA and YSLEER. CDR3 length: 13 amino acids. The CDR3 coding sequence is TGCGCCAGCAGCCAATGGACTAGGGATGAGCAGTTCTTC. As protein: CASSQWTRDEQFF.